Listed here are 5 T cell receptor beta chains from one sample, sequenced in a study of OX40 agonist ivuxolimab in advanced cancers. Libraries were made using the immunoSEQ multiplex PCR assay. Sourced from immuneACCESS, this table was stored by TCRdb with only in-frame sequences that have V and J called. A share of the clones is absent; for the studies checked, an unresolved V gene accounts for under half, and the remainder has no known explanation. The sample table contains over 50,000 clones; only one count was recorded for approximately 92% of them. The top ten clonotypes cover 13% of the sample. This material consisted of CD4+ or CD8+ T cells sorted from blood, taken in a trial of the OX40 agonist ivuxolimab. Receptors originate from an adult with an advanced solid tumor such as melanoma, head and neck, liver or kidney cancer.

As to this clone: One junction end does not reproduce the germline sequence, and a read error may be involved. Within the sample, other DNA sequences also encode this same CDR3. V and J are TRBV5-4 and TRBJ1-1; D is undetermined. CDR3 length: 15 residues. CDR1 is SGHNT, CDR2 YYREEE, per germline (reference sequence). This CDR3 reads CASSLGPGSNTEAFF. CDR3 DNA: TGTGCCAGCAGCTTGGGACCAGGATCGAACACTGAAGCCTTCTTT.

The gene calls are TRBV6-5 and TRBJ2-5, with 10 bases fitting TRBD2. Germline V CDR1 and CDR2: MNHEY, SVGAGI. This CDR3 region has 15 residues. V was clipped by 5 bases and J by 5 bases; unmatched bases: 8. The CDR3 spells CASSPRTSGGETQYF. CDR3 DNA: TGTGCCAGCAGTCCCCGGACTAGCGGAGGGGAGACCCAGTACTTC.

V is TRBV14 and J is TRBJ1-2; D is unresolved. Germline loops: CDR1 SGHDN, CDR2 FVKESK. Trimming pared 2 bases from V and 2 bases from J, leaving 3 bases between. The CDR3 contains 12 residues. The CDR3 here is CASSQTNYGYTF. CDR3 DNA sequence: TGTGCCAGCAGCCAAACAAACTATGGCTACACCTTC.

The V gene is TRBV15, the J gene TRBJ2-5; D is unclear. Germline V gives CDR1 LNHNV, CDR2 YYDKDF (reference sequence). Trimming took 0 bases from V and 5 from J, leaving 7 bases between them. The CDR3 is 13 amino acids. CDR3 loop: CATSREESETQYF. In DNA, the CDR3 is TGTGCCACCAGCAGAGAGGAATCGGAGACCCAGTACTTC.

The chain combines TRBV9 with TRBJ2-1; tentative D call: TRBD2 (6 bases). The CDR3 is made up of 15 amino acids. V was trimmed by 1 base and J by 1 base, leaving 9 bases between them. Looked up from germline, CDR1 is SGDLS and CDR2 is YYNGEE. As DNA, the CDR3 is TGTGCCAGCAGCGTATCGGGGACTTCCTACAATGAGCAGTTCTTC. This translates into CASSVSGTSYNEQFF.